This T cell receptor beta chain was captured by sequencing in a study of blood T cell repertoires in COVID-19 (dated by TCRdb to the early 2020s). Looking at the study overall: Samples covering the acute and convalescent phases of COVID-19 were provided by collaborators in the United States, Italy and Spain. The material from the prospective study consisted of cDNA or gDNA derived from T cells, B-cell-depleted T cells, or PBMCs. Subjects who had been exposed to COVID-19, were actively infected with it, or had recovered from it provided the deeply sampled blood TCRbeta repertoires that made up the dataset. The repertoires were released in a freely available public database intended as a resource for research on the immune response to SARS-CoV-2. The samples were drawn from the first 160 participants of the ongoing ImmuneRACE study and from over 950 subjects provided by 6 global collaborators. Nearly every sample came with metadata listing a de-identified subject ID, COVID-19 status, age in years and sex. HLA class I and class II types, where available, came from metadata supplied by the sample provider rather than from assay-based typing.

Overall results and qualifications from the work: How much clinical and demographic metadata was included differed by source and by participant, and the metadata was provided uncurated.

Collaborating institutions collected whole blood in K2EDTA tubes following their own protocols. For TCRbeta analysis, collaborators shipped samples as frozen whole blood, isolated PBMCs, or DNA extracted from either of those sample types. Of note for this clone: Its specific antigen is unknown. Base qualities are not recorded, but no much larger clone differs from it by a single base.

The V end gives up 3 bases and the J end 4 bases, leaving 9 bases in the junction not matched to a gene. Looking up the germline V gene yields CDR1 SGHRS and CDR2 YFSETQ. From cysteine to phenylalanine, the CDR3 is 16 amino acids long. The CDR3 DNA has 48 bases and is translated from base 1. The immunoSEQ Assay, a bias-controlled multiplex PCR, was used to amplify TCRbeta CDR3 regions from genomic DNA. In the authors' own workflow: Nucleated cell counts per sample were estimated from amplification of reference gene primers within the assay. Sequence reads were collapsed and filtered to measure the absolute abundance of every unique TCRbeta CDR3 rearrangement. Productive Simpson clonality was computed per sample as the square root of Simpson's diversity index over productive rearrangements. TCRdb's version of the immuneACCESS table is confined to in-frame rearrangements and falls short of the full clone set. An unresolved V gene accounts for under half of the shortfall where checked; the remainder is of unknown origin. The DNA gave D and trimming, while V, J and clone size come from that table. The sample table shows 120,000 or so clones, and roughly 90% are seen once. The top ten clonotypes cover around 3.6% of the sample.

This clonotype originated in a man aged 45-65 years with active COVID-19. The sequenced sample was peripheral blood. The chain couples TRBV5-1 to TRBJ2-7; TRBD1 matches 11 bases in the middle. Here the CDR3 is given as CASSSSSGTGGYEQYF. DNA sequence: TGCGCCAGCAGCTCATCATCCGGGACAGGGGGTTACGAGCAGTACTTC.